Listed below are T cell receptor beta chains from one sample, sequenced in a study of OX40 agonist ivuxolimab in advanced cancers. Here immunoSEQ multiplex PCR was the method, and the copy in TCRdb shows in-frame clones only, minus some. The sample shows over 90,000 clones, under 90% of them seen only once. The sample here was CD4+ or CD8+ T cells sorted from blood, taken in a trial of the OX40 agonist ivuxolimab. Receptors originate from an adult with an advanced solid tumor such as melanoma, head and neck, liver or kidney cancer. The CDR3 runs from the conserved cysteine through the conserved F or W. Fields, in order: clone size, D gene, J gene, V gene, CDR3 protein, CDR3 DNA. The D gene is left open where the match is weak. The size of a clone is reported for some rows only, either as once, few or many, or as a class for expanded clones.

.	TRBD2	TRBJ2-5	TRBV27	CASSLNWASGQETQYF	TGTGCCAGCAGTTTGAATTGGGCTAGCGGGCAAGAGACCCAGTACTTC
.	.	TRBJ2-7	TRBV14	CASSQDLSRAEQYF	TGTGCCAGCAGCCAAGACCTGTCTCGTGCTGAGCAGTACTTC
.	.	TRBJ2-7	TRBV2	CASNGLNREYEQYF	TGTGCCAGCAACGGACTTAATCGGGAATACGAGCAGTACTTC
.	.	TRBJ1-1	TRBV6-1	CASSEDWENTEAFF	TGTGCCAGCAGTGAAGATTGGGAGAACACTGAAGCTTTCTTT
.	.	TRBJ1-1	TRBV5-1	CASSSQGMNTEAFF	TGCGCCAGCTCCTCTCAGGGGATGAACACTGAAGCTTTCTTT
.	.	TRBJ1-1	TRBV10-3	CAIRIRDNTEAFF	TGTGCCATCAGAATCCGGGACAACACTGAAGCTTTCTTT
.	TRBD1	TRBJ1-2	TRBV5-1	CASSPVGQTASGYTF	TGCGCCAGCAGCCCGGTGGGACAGACAGCCAGTGGCTACACCTTC
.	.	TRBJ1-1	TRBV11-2	CASSKIGGPGTEAFF	TGTGCCAGCAGCAAGATTGGGGGGCCAGGCACTGAAGCTTTCTTT
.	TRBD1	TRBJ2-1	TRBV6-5	CASSSTGTGNVQFF	TGTGCCAGCAGTTCTACGGGGACAGGGAATGTGCAGTTCTTC
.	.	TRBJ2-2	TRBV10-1	CASSEGSGTGELFF	TGCGCCAGCAGTGAAGGTTCGGGCACCGGGGAGCTGTTTTTT
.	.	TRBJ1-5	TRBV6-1	CASSPDRSNQPQHF	TGTGCCAGCAGTCCGGACAGAAGCAATCAGCCCCAGCATTTT
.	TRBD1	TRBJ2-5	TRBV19	CASRGTGEETQYF	TGTGCCAGTAGGGGGACAGGGGAGGAGACCCAGTACTTC
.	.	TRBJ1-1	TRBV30	CAWTRGQLNTEAFF	TGTGCCTGGACCCGGGGGCAGTTGAACACTGAAGCTTTCTTT
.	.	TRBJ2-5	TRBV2	CASSPRLALQETQYF	TGTGCCAGCAGTCCCAGGCTAGCGCTCCAAGAGACCCAGTACTTC
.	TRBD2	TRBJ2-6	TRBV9	CASSVGSGSGAGANVLTF	TGTGCCAGCAGCGTAGGTAGCGGGAGTGGAGCTGGGGCCAACGTCCTGACTTTC
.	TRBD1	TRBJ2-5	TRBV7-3	CASSLGQGAETQYF	TGTGCCAGCAGCTTGGGACAGGGGGCAGAGACCCAGTACTTC
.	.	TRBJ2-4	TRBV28	CASSWGAGKNIQYF	TGTGCCAGCAGTTGGGGAGCAGGGAAAAACATTCAGTACTTC
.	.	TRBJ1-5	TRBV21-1	CASSSGRNSNQPQHF	TGTGCCAGCAGCAGCGGACGGAATAGCAATCAGCCCCAGCATTTT
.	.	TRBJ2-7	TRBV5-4	CASSPDPSYEQYF	TGTGCCAGCAGCCCCGATCCTTCCTACGAGCAGTACTTC
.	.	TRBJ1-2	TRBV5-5	CASSPGGGNYGYTF	TGTGCCAGCAGCCCGGGAGGGGGGAACTATGGCTACACCTTC
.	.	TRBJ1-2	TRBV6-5	CASSPTELANYGYTF	TGTGCCAGCAGCCCCACCGAGTTAGCTAACTATGGCTACACCTTC
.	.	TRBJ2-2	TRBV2	CASSPDPILELFF	TGTGCCAGCAGTCCCGACCCAATTCTTGAGCTGTTTTTT
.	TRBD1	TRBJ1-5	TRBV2	CASSDGTGGNQPQHF	TGTGCCAGCAGTGACGGGACAGGGGGCAATCAGCCCCAGCATTTT
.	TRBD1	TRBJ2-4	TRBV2	CASSSQGNIQYF	TGTGCCAGCAGTTCACAGGGGAACATTCAGTACTTC
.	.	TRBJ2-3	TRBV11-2	CASSLGPSTDTQYF	TGTGCCAGCAGCTTAGGGCCTAGCACAGATACGCAGTATTTT
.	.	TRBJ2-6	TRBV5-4	CASSLLGLVGANVLTF	TGTGCCAGCAGCTTGCTTGGTCTGGTTGGGGCCAACGTCCTGACTTTC
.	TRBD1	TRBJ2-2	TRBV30	CAWRPGQGYGELFF	TGTGCCTGGAGACCGGGACAGGGGTACGGGGAGCTGTTTTTT
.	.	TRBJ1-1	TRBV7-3	CASSLTSVNTEAFF	TGTGCCAGCAGCTTAACTTCAGTGAACACTGAAGCTTTCTTT
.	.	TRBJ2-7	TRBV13	CASSLGGMFSYEQYF	TGTGCCAGCAGCTTAGGCGGGATGTTCTCCTACGAGCAGTACTTC
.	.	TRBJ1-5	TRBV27	CASSRGASIGSNQPQHF	TGTGCCAGCAGTAGAGGGGCGAGTATTGGGAGCAATCAGCCCCAGCATTTT
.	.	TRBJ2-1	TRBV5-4	CASTRFNEQFF	TGTGCCAGCACCAGATTCAATGAGCAGTTCTTC
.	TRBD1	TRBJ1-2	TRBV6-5	CASRRPGQEVLGYTF	TGTGCCAGCAGAAGACCGGGACAGGAAGTTCTTGGCTACACCTTC
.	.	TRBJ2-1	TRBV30	CAWSRGGAESYNEQFF	TGTGCCTGGAGCCGGGGCGGGGCGGAATCCTACAATGAGCAGTTCTTC
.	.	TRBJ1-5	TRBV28	CASSLEGGGNQPQHF	TGTGCCAGCAGTTTGGAGGGGGGAGGGAATCAGCCCCAGCATTTT
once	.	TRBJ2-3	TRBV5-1	CASSPLPGDTQYF	TGCGCCAGCAGTCCGTTGCCGGGGGATACGCAGTATTTT
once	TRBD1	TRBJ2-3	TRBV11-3	CASSPQSRGKADTQYF	TGTGCCAGCAGCCCTCAGAGCAGGGGGAAGGCAGATACGCAGTATTTT
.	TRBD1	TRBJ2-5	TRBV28	CASTPSRQGMETQYF	TGTGCCAGCACCCCGTCCCGACAGGGGATGGAGACCCAGTACTTC
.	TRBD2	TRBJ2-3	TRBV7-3	CASSRSGLGTDTQYF	TGTGCCAGCAGCCGGTCGGGACTAGGCACAGATACGCAGTATTTT
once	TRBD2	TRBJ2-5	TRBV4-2	CASSQQLAGVQETQYF	TGTGCCAGCAGCCAGCAACTAGCGGGAGTACAAGAGACCCAGTACTTC
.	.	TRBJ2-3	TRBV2	CATMAETSTDTQYF	TGTGCCACGATGGCGGAAACTAGCACAGATACGCAGTATTTT
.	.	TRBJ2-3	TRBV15	CATSRDRASDTQYF	TGTGCCACCAGCAGAGATCGCGCATCGGATACGCAGTATTTT
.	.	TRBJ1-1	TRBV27	CASSFLQDTEAFF	TGTGCCAGCAGTTTTTTGCAGGACACTGAAGCTTTCTTT
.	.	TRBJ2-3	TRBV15	CATSRGGSGTDTQYF	TGTGCCACCAGCAGGGGCGGAAGTGGCACAGATACGCAGTATTTT
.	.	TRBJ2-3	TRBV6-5	CASSYLGGRGTDTQYF	TGTGCCAGCAGTTACTTGGGGGGAAGGGGCACAGATACGCAGTATTTT
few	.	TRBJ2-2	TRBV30	CAWRIYTGELFF	TGTGCCTGGAGGATATACACCGGGGAGCTGTTTTTT
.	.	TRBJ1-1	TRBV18	CASSQGQANTEAFF	TGTGCCAGCTCCCAAGGGCAGGCGAACACTGAAGCTTTCTTT
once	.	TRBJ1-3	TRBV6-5	CASSYSGTSSGNTIYF	TGTGCCAGCAGTTACTCCGGGACAAGCTCTGGAAACACCATATATTTT
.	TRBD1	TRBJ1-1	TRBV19	CASSIGRDRSLAFF	TGTGCCAGTAGTATAGGCCGGGACAGAAGCTTAGCTTTCTTT
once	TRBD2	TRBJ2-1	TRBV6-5	CASTRGGSYNEQFF	TGTGCCAGCACCCGCGGGGGCTCCTACAATGAGCAGTTCTTC
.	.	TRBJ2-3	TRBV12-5	CASGLSYTDTQYF	TGTGCTAGTGGTTTATCCTACACAGATACGCAGTATTTT
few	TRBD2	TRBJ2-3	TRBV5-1	CASSPSGIGVRDTQYF	TGCGCCAGCAGCCCTAGCGGGATAGGTGTGCGAGATACGCAGTATTTT
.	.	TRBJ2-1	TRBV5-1	CASSLYSWAEEQFF	TGCGCCAGCAGCTTGTATAGTTGGGCCGAAGAGCAGTTCTTC
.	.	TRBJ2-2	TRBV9	CASSPSLATVNTGELFF	TGTGCCAGCAGCCCCTCCCTGGCGACAGTGAACACCGGGGAGCTGTTTTTT